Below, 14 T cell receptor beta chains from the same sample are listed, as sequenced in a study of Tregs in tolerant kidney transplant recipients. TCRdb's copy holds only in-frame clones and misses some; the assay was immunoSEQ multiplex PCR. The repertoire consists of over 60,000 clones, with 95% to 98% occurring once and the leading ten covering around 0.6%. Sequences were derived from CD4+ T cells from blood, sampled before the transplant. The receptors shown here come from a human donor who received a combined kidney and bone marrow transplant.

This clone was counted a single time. As DNA, the CDR3 is TGCAGCGTTGAAGGGTTAGCGGGGGGGCCAGAGGAGACCCAGTACTTC. It specifies CSVEGLAGGPEETQYF. The gene calls are TRBV29-1 and TRBJ2-5; TRBD2 agrees at 11 bases. The CDR3 contains 16 residues. Germline CDR1 SQVTM, CDR2 ANQGSEA. After removal of 1 base from V and 5 bases from J, the junction contained 9 bases not matched to a gene.

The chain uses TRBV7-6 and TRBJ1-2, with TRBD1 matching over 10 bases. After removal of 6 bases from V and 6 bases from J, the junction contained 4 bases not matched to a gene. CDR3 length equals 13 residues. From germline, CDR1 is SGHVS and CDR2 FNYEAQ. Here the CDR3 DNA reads TGTGCCAGCAGGGGACAGGGGCAAAATGGCTACACCTTC. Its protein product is CASRGQGQNGYTF.

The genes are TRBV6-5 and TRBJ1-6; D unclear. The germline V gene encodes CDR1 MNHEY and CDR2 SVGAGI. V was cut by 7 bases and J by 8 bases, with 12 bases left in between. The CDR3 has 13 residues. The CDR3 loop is CASNIRMDSPLHF. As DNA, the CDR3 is TGTGCCAGCAACATACGTATGGATTCACCCCTCCACTTT.

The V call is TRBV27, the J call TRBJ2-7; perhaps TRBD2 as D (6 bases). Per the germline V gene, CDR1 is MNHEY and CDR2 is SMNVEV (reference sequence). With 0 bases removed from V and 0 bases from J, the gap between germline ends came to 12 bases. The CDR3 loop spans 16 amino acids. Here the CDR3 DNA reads TGTGCCAGCAGTTTATCGGTTAGCGGCCCCTCCTACGAGCAGTACTTC. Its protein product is CASSLSVSGPSYEQYF.

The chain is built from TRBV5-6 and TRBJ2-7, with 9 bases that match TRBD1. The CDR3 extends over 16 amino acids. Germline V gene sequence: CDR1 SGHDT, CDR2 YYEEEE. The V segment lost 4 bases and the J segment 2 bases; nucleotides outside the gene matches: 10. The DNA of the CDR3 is TGTGCCAGCAGCCCGGGGACAGGGAGAACCACCTACGAGCAGTACTTC. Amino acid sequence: CASSPGTGRTTYEQYF.

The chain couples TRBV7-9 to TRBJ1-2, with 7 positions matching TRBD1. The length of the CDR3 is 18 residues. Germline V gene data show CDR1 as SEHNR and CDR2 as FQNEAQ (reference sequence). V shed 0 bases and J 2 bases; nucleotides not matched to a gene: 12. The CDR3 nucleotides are TGTGCCAGCAGCTTAGCAACCCCGACAGGGCGCCCAAACTATGGCTACACCTTC. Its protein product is CASSLATPTGRPNYGYTF.

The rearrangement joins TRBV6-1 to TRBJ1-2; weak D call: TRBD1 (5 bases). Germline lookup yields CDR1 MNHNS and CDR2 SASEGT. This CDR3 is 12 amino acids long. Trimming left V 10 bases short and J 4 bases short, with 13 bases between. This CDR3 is CATREDGYGYTF. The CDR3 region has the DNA TGTGCCACCAGGGAGGATGGCTATGGCTACACCTTC.

CDR3 DNA: TGTGCCAGCAGCTTAGGATTTGCGGGGGCGGATACGCAGTATTTT. Amino acids: CASSLGFAGADTQYF. The gene calls are TRBV7-2 and TRBJ2-3; D perhaps matches TRBD2 (7 bases). CDR1 is SGHTA and CDR2 is FQGNSA in the germline V gene. The CDR3 runs to 15 residues. V lost 1 base and J 6 bases, leaving 14 bases between the germline ends.

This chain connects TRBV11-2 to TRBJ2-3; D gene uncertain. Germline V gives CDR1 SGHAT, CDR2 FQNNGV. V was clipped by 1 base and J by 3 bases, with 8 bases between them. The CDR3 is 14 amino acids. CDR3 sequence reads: CASSLGGRTDTQYF. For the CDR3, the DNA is TGTGCCAGCAGCTTAGGAGGTCGGACAGATACGCAGTATTTT.

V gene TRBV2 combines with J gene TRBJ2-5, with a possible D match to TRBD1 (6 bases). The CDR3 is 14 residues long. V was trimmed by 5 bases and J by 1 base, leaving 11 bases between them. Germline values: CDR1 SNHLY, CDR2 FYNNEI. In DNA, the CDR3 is TGTGCCAGCAGTCAGGGGATGGCCCAAGAGACCCAGTACTTC. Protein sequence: CASSQGMAQETQYF.

DNA of the CDR3: TGTGCCAGCAGCTCCCGCGCCTCCTACGAGCAGTACTTC. Its translation: CASSSRASYEQYF. The rearrangement uses TRBV11-3 and TRBJ2-7; D call uncertain. V was trimmed by 4 bases and J by 0 bases, leaving 7 bases between them. The CDR3 loop spans 13 amino acids. Germline values: CDR1 SGHNT, CDR2 YENEEA.

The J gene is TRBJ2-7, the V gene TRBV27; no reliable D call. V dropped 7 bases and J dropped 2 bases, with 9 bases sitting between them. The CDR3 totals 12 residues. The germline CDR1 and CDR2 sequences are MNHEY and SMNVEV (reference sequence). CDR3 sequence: CASKSRTYEQYF. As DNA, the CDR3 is TGTGCCAGCAAGAGCAGGACCTACGAGCAGTACTTC.

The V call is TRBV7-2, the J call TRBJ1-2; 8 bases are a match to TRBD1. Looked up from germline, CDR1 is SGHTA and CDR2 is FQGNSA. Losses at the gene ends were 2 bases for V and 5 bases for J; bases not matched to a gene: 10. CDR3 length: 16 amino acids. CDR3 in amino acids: CASSLMGGTGAYGYTF. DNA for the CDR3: TGTGCCAGCAGCTTAATGGGTGGGACAGGAGCTTATGGCTACACCTTC.

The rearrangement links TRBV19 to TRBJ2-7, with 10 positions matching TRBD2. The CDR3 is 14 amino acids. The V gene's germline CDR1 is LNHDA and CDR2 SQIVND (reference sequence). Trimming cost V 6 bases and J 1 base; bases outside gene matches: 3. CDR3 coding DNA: TGTGCCAGTAGCCTAGCGGGAGTATCCTACGAGCAGTACTTC. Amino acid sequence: CASSLAGVSYEQYF.